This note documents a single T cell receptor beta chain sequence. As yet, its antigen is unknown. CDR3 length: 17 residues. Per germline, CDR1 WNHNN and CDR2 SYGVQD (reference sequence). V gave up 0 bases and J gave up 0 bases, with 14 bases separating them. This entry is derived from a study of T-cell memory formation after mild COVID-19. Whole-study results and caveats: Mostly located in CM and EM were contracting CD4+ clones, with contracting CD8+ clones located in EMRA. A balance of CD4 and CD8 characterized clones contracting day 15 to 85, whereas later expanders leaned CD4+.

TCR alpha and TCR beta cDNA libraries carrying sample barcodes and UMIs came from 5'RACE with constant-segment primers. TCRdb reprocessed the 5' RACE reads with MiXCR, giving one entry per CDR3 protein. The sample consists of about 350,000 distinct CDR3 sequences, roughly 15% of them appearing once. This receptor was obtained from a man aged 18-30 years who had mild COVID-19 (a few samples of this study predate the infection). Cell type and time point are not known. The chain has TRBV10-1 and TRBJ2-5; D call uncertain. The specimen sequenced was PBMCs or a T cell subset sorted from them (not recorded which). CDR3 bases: TGCGCCAGCAGTGAGTCGACTCCGGCCAGCTACCAAGAGACCCAGTACTTC. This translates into CASSESTPASYQETQYF.